Presented here are 5 T cell receptor beta chains from one specimen sequenced in a study of cytomegalovirus exposure and HLA in healthy donors. The study ran its PCR with 60 Vbeta and 13 Jbeta primers. Clones were sequenced by immunoSEQ multiplex PCR, and TCRdb holds only the in-frame ones, with some missing. The sample carries 85,000 to 90,000 clones, roughly 80% recorded once. Sequences were obtained from PBMCs. The receptors shown here come from a man younger than 45 in good health and CMV-seropositive.

This chain links TRBV28 with TRBJ2-7; the D gene is possibly TRBD2 (6 bases). This CDR3 is 15 amino acids long. V shed 4 bases and J shed 2 bases, with 15 bases lying between them. Looked up from germline, CDR1 is MDHEN and CDR2 is SYDVKM. The CDR3 protein is CASSSNAGGTYEQYF. CDR3 DNA: TGTGCCAGCAGTTCCAATGCCGGGGGAACCTACGAGCAGTACTTC.

This clone was found many times. The chain combines TRBV4-3 with TRBJ1-1; the D gene is possibly TRBD1 (6 bases). V dropped 5 bases and J dropped 1 base, with 8 bases sitting between them. The CDR3 is made up of 13 amino acids. Germline V gives CDR1 LGHNA, CDR2 YSLEER. As DNA, the CDR3 is TGCGCCAGCAGCGCGACAGGGAACACTGAAGCTTTCTTT. Encoded protein: CASSATGNTEAFF.

This sequence joins TRBV5-1 and TRBJ1-2; D unclear. CDR1 and CDR2 (germline): SGHRS, YFSETQ. CDR3 size: 17 residues. Between the trimmed V and J ends, which lost 1 base and 2 bases, there was a span of 18 bases. CDR3 sequence: CASSLTDYTKLNYGYTF. CDR3 sequence (DNA): TGCGCCAGCAGCTTGACCGATTACACTAAGCTAAACTATGGCTACACCTTC. Using reference TRBV5-1 and TRBJ1-2 for the parts outside the CDR3, the full variable domain is KAGVTQTPRYLIKTRGQQVTLSCSPISGHRSVSWYQQTPGQGLQFLFEYFSETQRNKGNFPGRFSGRQFSNSRSEMNVSTLELGDSALYLCASSLTDYTKLNYGYTFGSGTRLTVV.

The chain employs TRBV27 and TRBJ1-1, with 7 bases fitting TRBD1. With 6 bases clipped from V and 0 bases from J, the junction kept 10 bases outside the gene matches. This CDR3 comprises 16 residues. Germline lookup yields CDR1 MNHEY and CDR2 SMNVEV (reference sequence). CDR3 amino acids: CASSLNQGQVNTEAFF. The CDR3 DNA sequence: TGTGCCAGCAGCTTAAACCAAGGACAGGTGAACACTGAAGCTTTCTTT.

This clone was found once. V gene TRBV30 combines with J gene TRBJ1-5; D uncertain. This CDR3 is 13 amino acids long. Germline loops: CDR1 GTSNPN, CDR2 SVGIG (reference sequence). The V gene lost 5 bases and the J gene lost 2 bases, with 10 bases spanning the gap. CDR3 protein: CAWSGGGNQPQHF. As DNA, the CDR3 is TGTGCCTGGTCCGGCGGGGGCAATCAGCCCCAGCATTTT.